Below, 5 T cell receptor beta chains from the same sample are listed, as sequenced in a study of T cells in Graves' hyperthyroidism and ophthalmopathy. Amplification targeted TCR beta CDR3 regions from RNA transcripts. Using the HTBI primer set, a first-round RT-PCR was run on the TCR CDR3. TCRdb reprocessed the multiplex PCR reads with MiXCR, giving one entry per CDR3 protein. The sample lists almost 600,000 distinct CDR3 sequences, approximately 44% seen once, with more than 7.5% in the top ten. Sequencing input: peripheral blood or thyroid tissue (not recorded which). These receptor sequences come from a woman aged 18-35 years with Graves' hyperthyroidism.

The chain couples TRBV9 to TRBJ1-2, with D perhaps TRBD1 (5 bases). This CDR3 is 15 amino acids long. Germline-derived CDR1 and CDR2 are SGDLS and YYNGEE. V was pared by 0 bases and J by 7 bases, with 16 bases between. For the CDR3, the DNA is TGTGCCAGCAGCGTAGCCGGGGGGAGCGCGGGTGGCTACACCTTC. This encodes CASSVAGGSAGGYTF.

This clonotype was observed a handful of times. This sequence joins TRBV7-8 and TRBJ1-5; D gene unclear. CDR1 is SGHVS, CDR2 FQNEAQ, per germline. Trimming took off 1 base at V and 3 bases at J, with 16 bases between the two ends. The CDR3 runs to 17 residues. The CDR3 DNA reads TGTGCCAGCAGCTTAGTAGTTGGTTTTATTGTCAATCAGCCCCAGCATTTT. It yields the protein CASSLVVGFIVNQPQHF. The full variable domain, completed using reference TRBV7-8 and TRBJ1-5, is GAGVSQSPRYKVAKRGQDVALRCDPISGHVSLFWYQQALGQGPEFLTYFQNEAQLDKSGLPSDRFFAERPEGSVSTLKIQRTQQEDSAVYLCASSLVVGFIVNQPQHFGDGTRLSIL.

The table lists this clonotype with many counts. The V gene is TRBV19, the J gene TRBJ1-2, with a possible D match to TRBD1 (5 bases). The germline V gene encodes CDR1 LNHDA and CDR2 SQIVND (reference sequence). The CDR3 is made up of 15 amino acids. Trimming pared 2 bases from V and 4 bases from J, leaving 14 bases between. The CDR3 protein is CASSIQGTILYGYTF. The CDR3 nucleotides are TGTGCCAGTAGTATACAGGGTACGATCCTCTATGGCTACACCTTC.

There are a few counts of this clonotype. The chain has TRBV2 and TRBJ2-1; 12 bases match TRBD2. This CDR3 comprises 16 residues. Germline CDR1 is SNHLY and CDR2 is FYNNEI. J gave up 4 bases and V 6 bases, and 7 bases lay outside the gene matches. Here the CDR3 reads CASSHITSGRYNEQFF. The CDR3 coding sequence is TGTGCCAGCAGCCATATAACTAGCGGGAGGTACAATGAGCAGTTCTTC.

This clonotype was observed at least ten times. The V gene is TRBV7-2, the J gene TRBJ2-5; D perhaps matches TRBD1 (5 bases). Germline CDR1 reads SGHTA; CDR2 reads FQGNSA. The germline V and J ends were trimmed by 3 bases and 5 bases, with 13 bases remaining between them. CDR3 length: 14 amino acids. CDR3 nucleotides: TGTGCCAGCAGCTTGGAAAGGGGTCAGGAGACCCAGTACTTC. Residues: CASSLERGQETQYF.